This T cell receptor beta chain was identified in a study of a mutant IDH1 vaccine in newly diagnosed glioma. Looking at the study overall: Weeks 1, 3, 5, 7, 11, 15, 19 and 23 were when patients received their eight vaccinations. Averaging around 42 years of age, treated patients were approximately 60% male and about 38% female.

V dropped 0 bases and J dropped 6 bases, with 9 bases sitting between them. The CDR3 loop spans 13 amino acids. Germline V lookup: CDR1 MNHNY, CDR2 SVGAGI (reference sequence). Only in-frame clones appear in the TCRdb table, and some are missing; sequencing was by immunoSEQ multiplex PCR. This table has roughly 51,000 clones, about three quarters appearing once. Time point specified: week 23, last vaccination. Vaccine doses each comprised 300 ug of mutant IDH1 20-mer peptide, with topical imiquimod. Comments on this clone: Its target is unknown.

The starting material was PBMCs, obtained from a glioma patient whose treatment included an IDH1 peptide vaccine. The chain is built from TRBV6-6 and TRBJ2-7, with unresolved D. The receptor was derived from a woman aged 35 to 49 with glioma. Some clones in this sample may be carry-over from other donors' samples. The CDR3 reads CASSYSIPVEQYF. In DNA, the CDR3 is TGTGCCAGCAGTTACTCGATCCCCGTCGAGCAGTACTTC.